The TCR beta chain under discussion was sequenced for a study of blood T cells in healthy people across ages. Drawn from each donor were approximately 9.2 milliliters of peripheral blood. With 5 bases removed from V and 4 bases from J, the gap between germline ends came to 17 bases. The CDR3 sequence is 15 residues long. Germline V gene data show CDR1 as MNHEY and CDR2 as SMNVEV (reference sequence). This clonotype was detected a few times. A second roughly 6 to 11 cycle PCR used barcoded and J-beta primers. TCRdb reprocessed the 5' RACE reads with MiXCR, giving one entry per CDR3 protein. The sample gives almost 1 million distinct CDR3 sequences, roughly 47% of which show up once; about a fifth is in the top ten.

The chain links TRBV27 to TRBJ1-1; maybe TRBD1 (6 bases). This clonotype was obtained from a woman between 55 and 75 years old in good health. Sequenced input: blood. CDR3 loop: CASSPIQGVGTEAFF. For the CDR3, the DNA is TGTGCCAGCAGTCCCATACAGGGAGTCGGCACTGAAGCTTTCTTT.